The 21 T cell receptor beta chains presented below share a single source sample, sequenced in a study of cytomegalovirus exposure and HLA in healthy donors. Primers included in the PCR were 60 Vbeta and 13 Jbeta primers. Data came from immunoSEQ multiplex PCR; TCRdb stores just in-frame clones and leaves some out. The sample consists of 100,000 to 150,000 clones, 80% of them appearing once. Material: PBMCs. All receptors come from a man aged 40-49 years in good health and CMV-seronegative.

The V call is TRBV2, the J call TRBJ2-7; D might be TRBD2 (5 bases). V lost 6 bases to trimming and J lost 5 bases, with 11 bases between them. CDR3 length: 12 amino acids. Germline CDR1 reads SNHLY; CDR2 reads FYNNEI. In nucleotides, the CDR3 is TGTGCCAGCAGGAAGGAGGACGACGAGCAGTACTTC. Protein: CASRKEDDEQYF.

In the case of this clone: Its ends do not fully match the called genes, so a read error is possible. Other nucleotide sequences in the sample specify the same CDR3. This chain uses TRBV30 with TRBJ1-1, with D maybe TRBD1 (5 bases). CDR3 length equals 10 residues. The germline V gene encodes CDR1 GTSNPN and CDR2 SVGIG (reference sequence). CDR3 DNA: TGTGCCTGGCAGGGTACTGAGGCTTTCTTT. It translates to CAWQGTEAFF.

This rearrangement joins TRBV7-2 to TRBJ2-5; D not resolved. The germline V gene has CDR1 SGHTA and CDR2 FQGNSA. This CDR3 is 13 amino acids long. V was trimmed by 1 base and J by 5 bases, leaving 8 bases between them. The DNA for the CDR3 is TGTGCCAGCAGCTTAGGCCCGCGGGAGACCCAGTACTTC. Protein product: CASSLGPRETQYF. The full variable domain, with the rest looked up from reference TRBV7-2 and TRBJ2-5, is GAGVSQSPSNKVTEKGKDVELRCDPISGHTALYWYRQSLGQGLEFLIYFQGNSAPDKSGLPSDRFSAERTGGSVSTLTIQRTQQEDSAVYLCASSLGPRETQYFGPGTRLLVL.

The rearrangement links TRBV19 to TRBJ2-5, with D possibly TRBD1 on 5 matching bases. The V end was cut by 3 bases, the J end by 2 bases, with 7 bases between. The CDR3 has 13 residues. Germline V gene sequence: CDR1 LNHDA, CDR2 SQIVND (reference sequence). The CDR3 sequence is CASSIDRQETQYF. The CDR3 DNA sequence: TGTGCCAGTAGTATCGACAGACAAGAGACCCAGTACTTC. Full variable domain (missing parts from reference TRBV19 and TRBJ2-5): DGGITQSPKYLFRKEGQNVTLSCEQNLNHDAMYWYRQDPGQGLRLIYYSQIVNDFQKGDIAEGYSVSREKKESFPLTVTSAQKNPTAFYLCASSIDRQETQYFGPGTRLLVL.

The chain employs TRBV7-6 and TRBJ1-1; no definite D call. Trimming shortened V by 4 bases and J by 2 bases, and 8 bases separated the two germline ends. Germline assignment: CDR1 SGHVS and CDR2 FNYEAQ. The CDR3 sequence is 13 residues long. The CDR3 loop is CASSSTPNTEAFF. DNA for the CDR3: TGTGCCAGCAGCTCGACACCCAACACTGAAGCTTTCTTT. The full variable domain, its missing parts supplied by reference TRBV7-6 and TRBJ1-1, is GAGVSQSPRYKVTKRGQDVALRCDPISGHVSLYWYRQALGQGPEFLTYFNYEAQQDKSGLPNDRFSAERPEGSISTLTIQRTEQRDSAMYRCASSSTPNTEAFFGQGTRLTVV.

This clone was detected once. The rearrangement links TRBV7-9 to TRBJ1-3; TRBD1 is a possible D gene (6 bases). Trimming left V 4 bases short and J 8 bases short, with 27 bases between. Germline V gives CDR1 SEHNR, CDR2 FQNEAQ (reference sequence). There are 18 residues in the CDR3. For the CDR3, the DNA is TGTGCCAGCAGCTGGGTTAAAAAGCAGGGGATTATTGGTGACACCATATATTTT. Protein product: CASSWVKKQGIIGDTIYF. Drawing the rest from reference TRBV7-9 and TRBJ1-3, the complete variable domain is DTGVSQNPRHKITKRGQNVTFRCDPISEHNRLYWYRQTLGQGPEFLTYFQNEAQLEKSRLLSDRFSAERPKGSFSTLEIQRTEQGDSAMYLCASSWVKKQGIIGDTIYFGEGSWLTVV.

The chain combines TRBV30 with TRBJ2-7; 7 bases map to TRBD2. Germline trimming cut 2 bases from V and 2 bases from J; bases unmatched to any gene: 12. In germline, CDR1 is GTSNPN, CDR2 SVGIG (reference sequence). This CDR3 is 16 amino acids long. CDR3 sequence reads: CAWSSLQRDQAYEQYF. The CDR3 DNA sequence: TGTGCCTGGAGTTCCCTGCAGCGGGATCAGGCCTACGAGCAGTACTTC.

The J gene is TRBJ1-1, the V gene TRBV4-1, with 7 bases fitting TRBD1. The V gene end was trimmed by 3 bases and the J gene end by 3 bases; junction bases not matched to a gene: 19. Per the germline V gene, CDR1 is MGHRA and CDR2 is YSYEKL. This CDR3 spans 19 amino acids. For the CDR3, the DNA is TGCGCCAGCAGCCACCCCTTAGGGGTAACAGGGGTGGGGGACACTGAAGCTTTCTTT. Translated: CASSHPLGVTGVGDTEAFF.

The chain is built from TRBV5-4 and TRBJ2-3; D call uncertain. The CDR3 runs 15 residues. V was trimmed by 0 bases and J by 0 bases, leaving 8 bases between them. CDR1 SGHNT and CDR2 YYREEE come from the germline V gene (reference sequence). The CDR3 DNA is TGTGCCAGCAGCTTGGGTGGCCCTAGCACAGATACGCAGTATTTT. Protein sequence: CASSLGGPSTDTQYF.

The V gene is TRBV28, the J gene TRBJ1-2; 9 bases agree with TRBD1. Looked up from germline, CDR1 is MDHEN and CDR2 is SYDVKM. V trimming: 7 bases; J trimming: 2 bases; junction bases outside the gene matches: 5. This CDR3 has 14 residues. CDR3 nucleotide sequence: TGTGCCAGCATGCCCGGACAGGGGAACTATGGCTACACCTTC. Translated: CASMPGQGNYGYTF.

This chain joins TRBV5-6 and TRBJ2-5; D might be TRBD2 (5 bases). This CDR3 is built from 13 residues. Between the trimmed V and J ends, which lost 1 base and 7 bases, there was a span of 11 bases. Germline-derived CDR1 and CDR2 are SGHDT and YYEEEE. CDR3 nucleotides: TGTGCCAGCAGCTTGTCCGGGGAAGGGACCCAGTACTTC. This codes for CASSLSGEGTQYF.

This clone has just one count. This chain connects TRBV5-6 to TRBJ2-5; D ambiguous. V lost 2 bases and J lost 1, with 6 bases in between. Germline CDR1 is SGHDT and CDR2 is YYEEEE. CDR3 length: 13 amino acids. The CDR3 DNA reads TGTGCCAGCAGCTTACAATTCCAAGAGACCCAGTACTTC. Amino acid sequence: CASSLQFQETQYF.

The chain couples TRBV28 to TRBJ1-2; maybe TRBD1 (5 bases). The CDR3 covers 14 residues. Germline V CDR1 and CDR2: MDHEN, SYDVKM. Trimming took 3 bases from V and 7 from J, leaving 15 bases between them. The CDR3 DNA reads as TGTGCCAGCAGTTTTCGGGGGATCGAGAGTGGCTACACCTTC. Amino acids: CASSFRGIESGYTF.

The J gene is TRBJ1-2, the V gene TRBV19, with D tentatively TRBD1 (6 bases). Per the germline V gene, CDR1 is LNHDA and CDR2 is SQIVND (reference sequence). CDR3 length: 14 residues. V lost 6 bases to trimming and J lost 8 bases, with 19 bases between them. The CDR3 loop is CASRPGQRYCGYTF. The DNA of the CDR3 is TGTGCCAGTAGACCTGGACAGCGCTATTGCGGCTACACCTTC.

The CDR3, as DNA: TGTGCCAGCAGCTTAGGTGTGTCAGGGGGAGCTAACTATGGCTACACCTTC. Protein sequence: CASSLGVSGGANYGYTF. The V gene is TRBV7-9, the J gene TRBJ1-2, with TRBD1 matching over 7 bases. After removal of 1 base from V and 0 bases from J, the junction contained 8 bases not matched to a gene. CDR3 length equals 17 residues. In germline, CDR1 is SEHNR, CDR2 FQNEAQ (reference sequence).

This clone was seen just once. The CDR3 region is CASSPVAGAEQPQHF. The CDR3 DNA reads as TGTGCCAGCAGTCCCGTAGCGGGGGCAGAACAGCCCCAGCATTTT. V usage is TRBV2 and J usage is TRBJ1-5; tentatively, D is TRBD1 (6 bases). The V gene lost 5 bases and the J gene lost 7 bases, with 18 bases spanning the gap. The germline V gene has CDR1 SNHLY and CDR2 FYNNEI. This CDR3 is built from 15 residues.

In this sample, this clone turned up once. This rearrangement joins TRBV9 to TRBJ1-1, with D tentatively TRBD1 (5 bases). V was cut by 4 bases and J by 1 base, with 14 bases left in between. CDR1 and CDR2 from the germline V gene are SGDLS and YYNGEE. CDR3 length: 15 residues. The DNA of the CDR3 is TGTGCCAGCAGCCCCGCCCAGGGAGGGAACACTGAAGCTTTCTTT. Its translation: CASSPAQGGNTEAFF. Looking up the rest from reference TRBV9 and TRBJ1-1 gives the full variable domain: DSGVTQTPKHLITATGQRVTLRCSPRSGDLSVYWYQQSLDQGLQFLIQYYNGEERAKGNILERFSAQQFPDLHSELNLSSLELGDSALYFCASSPAQGGNTEAFFGQGTRLTVV.

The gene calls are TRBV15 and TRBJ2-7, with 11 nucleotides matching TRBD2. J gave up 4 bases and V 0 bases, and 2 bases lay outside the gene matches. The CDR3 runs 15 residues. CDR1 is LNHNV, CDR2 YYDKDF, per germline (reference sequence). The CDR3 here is CATSRDTSGGYEQYF. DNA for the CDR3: TGTGCCACCAGCAGAGATACTAGCGGGGGTTACGAGCAGTACTTC.

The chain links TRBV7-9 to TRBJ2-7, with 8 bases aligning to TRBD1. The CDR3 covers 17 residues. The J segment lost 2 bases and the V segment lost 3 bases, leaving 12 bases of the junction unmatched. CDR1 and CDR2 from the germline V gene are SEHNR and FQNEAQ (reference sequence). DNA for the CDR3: TGTGCCAGCAGCTTCACACCAAAACAGGGGGTCCCCTACGAGCAGTACTTC. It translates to CASSFTPKQGVPYEQYF.

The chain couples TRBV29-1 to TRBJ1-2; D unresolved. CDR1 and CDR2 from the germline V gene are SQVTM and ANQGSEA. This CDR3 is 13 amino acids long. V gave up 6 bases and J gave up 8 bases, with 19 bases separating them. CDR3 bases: TGCAGCGTAGCGCTTTTGGGCGGGCTCGGCTACACCTTC. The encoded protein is CSVALLGGLGYTF.

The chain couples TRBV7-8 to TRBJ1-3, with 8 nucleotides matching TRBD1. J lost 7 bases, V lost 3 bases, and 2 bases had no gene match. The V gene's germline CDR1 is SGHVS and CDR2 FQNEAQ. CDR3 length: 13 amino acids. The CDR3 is CASSLDRENTIYF. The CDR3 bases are TGTGCCAGCAGCTTGGACAGGGAGAACACCATATATTTT.